This paragraph covers one T cell receptor beta chain sequence. The CDR3 totals 14 residues. V lost 4 bases and J lost 8; bases outside the gene matches: 6. Germline loops: CDR1 SGHTA, CDR2 FQGTGA. The data stem from a study of lymphopenia after photon versus proton radiotherapy. Some clones are missing from TCRdb's copy, which holds only in-frame ones; the method was immunoSEQ multiplex PCR. The sample lists over 50,000 clones; around 86% were seen once. The clonotype comes from a man aged 40-50 years with gastric cancer. V gene TRBV7-3 combines with J gene TRBJ2-4; 9 bases agree with TRBD1. Here the sequenced sample was peripheral blood, taken from a patient treated with photon-based radiotherapy. CDR3 protein: CASSSGTGYDIQYF. The CDR3 DNA reads TGTGCCAGCAGCTCTGGGACAGGGTACGACATTCAGTACTTC.